The present entry profiles one TCR beta chain with its context. This record belongs to a study of blood T cell repertoires in COVID-19. Across the whole study: Acute and convalescent COVID-19 samples came from the United States, Italy and Spain. The analysed material was cDNA or gDNA that came from T cells, B-cell-depleted T cells, or PBMCs.

Germline values: CDR1 KGHSH, CDR2 LQKENI. V dropped 3 bases and J dropped 7 bases, with 18 bases sitting between them. The CDR3 is made up of 16 amino acids. Per the study methods: Nucleated cell number was recorded as an estimate derived from reference gene primer amplification. TCRdb keeps only in-frame clones here, not all; method: immunoSEQ multiplex PCR. V and J calls and clone size are given by that table; D and trimming were obtained from the DNA. The top ten hold 1.5% of the sample, which has under 250,000 clones, 84% seen once. Specimen: peripheral blood. This chain links TRBV18 with TRBJ2-2; tentative D call: TRBD1 (5 bases). This TCR was recovered from a woman aged 40 to 50 who had recovered from COVID-19. CDR3 nucleotide sequence: TGTGCCAGCTCACCGGCTACGGACATTTCGGGCGGGGAGCTGTTTTTT. Translating it yields CASSPATDISGGELFF.